The next 24 T cell receptor beta chains were all read from a single sample in a study of cytomegalovirus exposure and HLA in healthy donors. Clones were sequenced by immunoSEQ multiplex PCR, and TCRdb holds only the in-frame ones, with some missing. The sample shows roughly 150,000 clones, approximately 90% of them seen only once. Sequencing was performed on PBMCs. These receptor sequences come from a man between 18 and 29 years old in good health and CMV-seronegative.

The chain uses TRBV25-1 and TRBJ2-1, with 7 bases fitting TRBD1. There are 16 residues in the CDR3. CDR1 MGHDK and CDR2 SYGVNS come from the germline V gene. V shed 4 bases and J 4 bases; nucleotides not matched to a gene: 10. The CDR3 spells CASSAETGRPYNEQFF. CDR3 coding DNA: TGTGCCAGCAGTGCTGAGACAGGGCGACCTTACAATGAGCAGTTCTTC.

This CDR3 is CASSLGTTGSAEAFF. CDR3 nucleotide sequence: TGCGCCAGCAGCTTGGGAACGACAGGGAGCGCTGAAGCTTTCTTT. The chain joins TRBV5-1 to TRBJ1-1; 7 bases match TRBD1. V trimming: 0 bases; J trimming: 6 bases; junction bases outside the gene matches: 8. This CDR3 contains 15 residues. The germline V gene has CDR1 SGHRS and CDR2 YFSETQ.

The J gene is TRBJ1-6, the V gene TRBV10-3, with 9 positions matching TRBD1. The CDR3 consists of 14 residues. The germline V gene encodes CDR1 ENHRY and CDR2 SYGVKD. Unmatched junction bases numbered 6, after V lost 7 bases and J lost 8 bases. Here the CDR3 DNA reads TGTGCCATCAATTACAGGGGGCTGGATTCACCCCTCCACTTT. It translates to CAINYRGLDSPLHF.

The rearrangement links TRBV6-5 to TRBJ1-1; the D gene is possibly TRBD1 (5 bases). This CDR3 contains 14 residues. Trimming shortened V by 6 bases and J by 5 bases, and 16 bases separated the two germline ends. Germline V gene data show CDR1 as MNHEY and CDR2 as SVGAGI. CDR3 amino acids: CASSHPGGRTEAFF. The CDR3 region has the DNA TGTGCCAGCAGCCACCCGGGGGGACGGACTGAAGCTTTCTTT.

This rearrangement joins TRBV29-1 to TRBJ1-2, with D possibly TRBD1 on 6 matching bases. Germline V gene data show CDR1 as SQVTM and CDR2 as ANQGSEA. The CDR3 runs 14 residues. Trimming left V 4 bases short and J 8 bases short, with 20 bases between. The CDR3 DNA sequence: TGCAGCGTTGGTAGGGACATTCGAGATCGGGGCTACACCTTC. Amino acids: CSVGRDIRDRGYTF.

The chain is built from TRBV27 and TRBJ1-5, with a tentative D call TRBD1 (5 bases). Germline CDR1 MNHEY, CDR2 SMNVEV (reference sequence). The CDR3 runs 15 residues. Trimming cost V 4 bases and J 2 bases, with 12 bases left between them. CDR3 nucleotides: TGTGCCAGCAGTTCCCCCAGGGTGGGCAATCAGCCCCAGCATTTT. Encoded protein: CASSSPRVGNQPQHF.

This chain uses TRBV21-1 with TRBJ2-5; the D segment call TRBD2 is taken from the table without a DNA check. TRBV21-1 is termed a pseudogene. This CDR3 contains 15 residues. In DNA form, the CDR3 reads TGTGCCAGCAGCAGCCCCACTAGCGGGATGAAGACCCAGTACTTC. Its protein product is CASSSPTSGMKTQYF.

This clone was observed once. V is TRBV9 and J is TRBJ2-2, with 7 bases identical to TRBD2. Germline V gene data show CDR1 as SGDLS and CDR2 as YYNGEE. The J segment lost 2 bases and the V segment lost 4 bases, leaving 11 bases of the junction unmatched. The CDR3 loop spans 17 amino acids. In DNA form, the CDR3 reads TGTGCCAGCAGCCTCCGGGGGGAGACGGGAAACACCGGGGAGCTGTTTTTT. This translates into CASSLRGETGNTGELFF.

The rearrangement links TRBV9 to TRBJ1-4; D gene unclear. Germline values: CDR1 SGDLS, CDR2 YYNGEE. Trimming removed 0 bases at V and 4 bases at J, with 4 bases between. The CDR3 length is 13 residues. The CDR3 nucleotides are TGTGCCAGCAGCGTAGTCCGTAATGAAAAACTGTTTTTT. Amino acid sequence: CASSVVRNEKLFF.

The chain joins TRBV6-6 to TRBJ2-1; D is uncertain. In germline, CDR1 is MNHNY, CDR2 SVGAGI (reference sequence). This CDR3 is built from 11 residues. V lost 8 bases and J lost 8, with 10 bases in between. The CDR3 region is CASRANYEQFF. CDR3 coding DNA: TGTGCCAGCCGAGCTAATTATGAGCAGTTCTTC.

This chain joins TRBV5-1 and TRBJ2-3; 9 bases line up with TRBD2. V dropped 0 bases and J dropped 3; count of bases not matched to a gene: 5. CDR3 length equals 16 residues. Germline V CDR1 and CDR2: SGHRS, YFSETQ. The DNA for the CDR3 is TGCGCCAGCAGCTTGGAAGCGGGGGGTACGACAGATACGCAGTATTTT. The encoded protein is CASSLEAGGTTDTQYF.

In its sample, this clone was seen once. The gene calls are TRBV19 and TRBJ1-5; 8 bases align to TRBD1. The CDR3 runs 15 residues. CDR1 and CDR2 from the germline V gene are LNHDA and SQIVND (reference sequence). V was pared by 3 bases and J by 4 bases, with 5 bases of the junction left unmatched. CDR3 loop: CASSIGTGANQPQHF. The CDR3 nucleotides are TGTGCCAGTAGTATTGGGACAGGCGCGAATCAGCCCCAGCATTTT.

The chain employs TRBV10-3 and TRBJ2-1; 9 bases align to TRBD2. The germline gives CDR1 ENHRY, CDR2 SYGVKD. Losses at the gene ends were 6 bases for V and 7 bases for J; bases not matched to a gene: 7. The length of the CDR3 is 14 residues. CDR3 loop: CAISLPSGNNEQFF. The CDR3 coding sequence is TGTGCCATCAGCCTACCTAGCGGGAATAATGAGCAGTTCTTC.

This clone was seen a single time. The V gene is TRBV2, the J gene TRBJ1-3; 9 nucleotides agree with TRBD1. Germline-derived CDR1 and CDR2 are SNHLY and FYNNEI. The length of the CDR3 is 16 residues. The trim removed 4 bases at V and 0 bases at J, leaving 4 bases unmatched. CDR3: CASSGGQGSSGNTIYF. In DNA form, the CDR3 reads TGTGCCAGCAGTGGCGGACAGGGGAGCTCTGGAAACACCATATATTTT.

This rearrangement joins TRBV2 to TRBJ2-3; the match to TRBD2 covers 12 bases. This CDR3 contains 16 residues. Per germline, CDR1 SNHLY and CDR2 FYNNEI. The trim removed 6 bases at V and 9 bases at J, leaving 13 bases unmatched. The CDR3 bases are TGTGCCAGCAGGGATTCTAGCGGGAGGGTCCCCGGCACGCAGTATTTT. This gives the protein CASRDSSGRVPGTQYF.

This chain links TRBV25-1 with TRBJ2-3; the match to TRBD2 covers 7 bases. Per the germline V gene, CDR1 is MGHDK and CDR2 is SYGVNS. The CDR3 is made up of 14 amino acids. The J segment lost 0 bases and the V segment lost 6 bases, leaving 3 bases of the junction unmatched. This CDR3 reads CASRGGLSTDTQYF. DNA for the CDR3: TGTGCCAGCAGGGGGGGGTTGAGCACAGATACGCAGTATTTT. The entire variable domain, with the rest obtained from reference TRBV25-1 and TRBJ2-3, is as follows: EADIYQTPRYLVIGTGKKITLECSQTMGHDKMYWYQQDPGMELHLIHYSYGVNSTEKGDLSSESTVSRIRTEHFPLTLESARPSHTSQYLCASRGGLSTDTQYFGPGTRLTVL.

V and J are TRBV18 and TRBJ2-2; maybe TRBD1 (5 bases). CDR3 length: 16 residues. V lost 2 bases to trimming and J lost 7 bases, with 17 bases between them. Germline CDR1 KGHSH, CDR2 LQKENI. DNA of the CDR3: TGTGCCAGCTCACCAAACTTGCCAGGGCAGTTCGGGGAGCTGTTTTTT. Translating gives CASSPNLPGQFGELFF.

This rearrangement joins TRBV7-9 to TRBJ2-7; tentative D call: TRBD2 (6 bases). The CDR3 runs 15 residues. Germline values: CDR1 SEHNR, CDR2 FQNEAQ (reference sequence). V lost 3 bases and J 7 bases, leaving 19 bases between the germline ends. In DNA form, the CDR3 reads TGTGCCAGCAGCTTTTGGGACGGAGGGTCGTGGGAGCAGTACTTC. It yields the protein CASSFWDGGSWEQYF.

The V and J genes are TRBV10-2 and TRBJ2-7; 7 bases line up with TRBD2. CDR1 and CDR2 from the germline V gene are WSHSY and SAAADI. This CDR3 spans 15 amino acids. Trimming removed 3 bases from V and 3 bases from J; junction bases left unmatched: 8. The CDR3 loop reads CASSDRGGGLYEQYF. The CDR3 region has the DNA TGCGCCAGCAGTGATCGAGGCGGGGGTCTCTACGAGCAGTACTTC.

This chain joins TRBV27 and TRBJ2-7; 8 nucleotides align to TRBD2. Looked up from germline, CDR1 is MNHEY and CDR2 is SMNVEV (reference sequence). The CDR3 runs 15 residues. V trimming: 5 bases; J trimming: 2 bases; junction bases outside the gene matches: 8. The CDR3 DNA is TGTGCCAGCAGTGGCTCTAGCGGGCCGCCCTACGAGCAGTACTTC. Encoded protein: CASSGSSGPPYEQYF.

The chain couples TRBV6-1 to TRBJ1-1; perhaps TRBD1 as D (6 bases). This CDR3 is 16 amino acids long. V shed 3 bases and J shed 2 bases, with 16 bases lying between them. Per the germline V gene, CDR1 is MNHNS and CDR2 is SASEGT. CDR3 region: CASSDSIRTVNTEAFF. Here the CDR3 DNA reads TGTGCCAGCAGTGATTCAATTCGGACAGTAAACACTGAAGCTTTCTTT.

This chain uses TRBV4-1 with TRBJ2-1; TRBD2 aligns across 9 bases. The J segment lost 7 bases and the V segment lost 1 base, leaving 5 bases of the junction unmatched. This CDR3 is built from 15 residues. CDR1 MGHRA and CDR2 YSYEKL come from the germline V gene. CDR3 protein: CASSQGAGGGNEQFF. The CDR3 region has the DNA TGCGCCAGCAGCCAAGGAGCGGGGGGTGGTAATGAGCAGTTCTTC.

The chain carries TRBV5-1 and TRBJ1-2; D unclear. This CDR3 comprises 16 residues. The V gene lost 1 base and the J gene lost 5 bases, with 18 bases spanning the gap. Germline V gives CDR1 SGHRS, CDR2 YFSETQ. CDR3 DNA: TGCGCCAGCAGCTTGAAGCAGGCAGGCGTGGATTATGGCTACACCTTC. Translation: CASSLKQAGVDYGYTF.

This clone has more than one count but fewer than ten. This chain links TRBV18 with TRBJ1-1; TRBD1 matches at 8 bases. Per germline, CDR1 KGHSH and CDR2 LQKENI. The CDR3 runs 16 residues. The trim removed 1 base at V and 1 base at J, leaving 5 bases unmatched. The CDR3 region has the DNA TGTGCCAGCTCACCACTACAGGGGGGAGGGAACACTGAAGCTTTCTTT. It is translated as CASSPLQGGGNTEAFF.